Shown below are 32 T cell receptor beta chains from a single sample sequenced in a study of identical twins (dated by TCRdb to the mid-2010s). To prepare the library, 5' RACE was applied. TCRdb records Illumina HiSeq 2000 as the sequencer. TCRdb took the public reads, trimmed them with fastp at Q25, ran MiXCR for clone calling and kept in-frame beta chains. Duplicate CDR3 protein sequences are folded into a single record with the most common DNA and genes. This sample is represented by hundreds of thousands of distinct CDR3 sequences; roughly 20% of them were singletons. Clones ranked in the top ten supply 4% to 5.5% of the sample. These data also formed part of another study, on T cells expressing NK-cell markers.

The specimen sequenced was PBMCs. These receptors all stem from a woman between 18 and 29 years old in good health.

The gene calls are TRBV6-1 and TRBJ2-2; 12 bases are shared with TRBD1. The CDR3 is 16 residues long. Germline V gene data show CDR1 as MNHNS and CDR2 as SASEGT. V lost 10 bases, J lost 7 bases, and 13 bases stayed unmatched. For the CDR3, the DNA is TGTGCCACCCGGAGGGACAGGGGGCGTTTAGACGGGGAGCTGTTTTTT. The encoded protein is CATRRDRGRLDGELFF.

This chain joins TRBV5-1 and TRBJ2-2; TRBD1 matches 8 bases. Germline trimming cut 0 bases from V and 3 bases from J; bases unmatched to any gene: 4. The length of the CDR3 is 16 residues. Germline values: CDR1 SGHRS, CDR2 YFSETQ. The CDR3 DNA is TGCGCCAGCAGCTTGGACCGACAGGGGTACACCGGGGAGCTGTTTTTT. Translated, it gives CASSLDRQGYTGELFF.

This clonotype was detected only a few times. J is TRBJ1-4 and V is TRBV12-3 or TRBV12-4; 9 bases map to TRBD1. This CDR3 has 15 amino acids. V was pared by 5 bases and J by 8 bases, with 9 bases of the junction left unmatched. CDR3 sequence (DNA): TGTGCCAGCAGTCCCCTGGGACAGGGTAGAGAAAAACTGTTTTTT. As protein: CASSPLGQGREKLFF.

As to this clonotype: At one end, the junction sequence differs from germline, possibly due to a read error. The chain links TRBV4-2 to TRBJ2-1, with 9 bases lining up with TRBD2. The CDR3 runs 17 residues. Germline CDR1 and CDR2: LGHNA and YNFKEQ. The CDR3 reads CASSQEGISGGYNVQFF. Written as DNA, the CDR3 is TGTGCCAGCAGCCAAGAGGGTATCAGCGGGGGGTACAATGTGCAGTTCTTC.

This clonotype was found a few times. The chain has TRBV4-2 and TRBJ2-3, with TRBD2 matching over 10 bases. The germline V gene has CDR1 LGHNA and CDR2 YNFKEQ. The CDR3 is 17 amino acids. V dropped 8 bases and J dropped 1; count of bases not matched to a gene: 12. The CDR3 here is CASQRGAGGPGTDTQYF. CDR3 coding DNA: TGTGCCAGCCAACGTGGAGCGGGGGGGCCAGGCACAGATACGCAGTATTTT.

This clonotype was recorded at least ten times. The CDR3 nucleotides read TGCAGTGCTCCCCGGACTAGCGTAAGCACAACAGATACGCAGTATTTT. It is translated as CSAPRTSVSTTDTQYF. The genes are TRBV20-1 and TRBJ2-3; 9 nucleotides match TRBD2. The V gene's germline CDR1 is DFQATT and CDR2 SNEGSKA (reference sequence). The CDR3 extends over 16 amino acids. After removal of 5 bases from V and 3 bases from J, the junction contained 12 bases not matched to a gene.

This clonotype was recorded many times. The V call is TRBV7-9, the J call TRBJ2-5; tentative D call: TRBD1 (6 bases). Germline V lookup: CDR1 SEHNR, CDR2 FQNEAQ (reference sequence). The CDR3 sequence is 14 residues long. V was cut by 1 base and J by 4 bases, with 10 bases left in between. The CDR3 protein is CASSLDRARETQYF. The CDR3 DNA sequence: TGTGCCAGCAGCTTAGACAGGGCCAGAGAGACCCAGTACTTC.

This chain links TRBV5-1 with TRBJ2-5; 8 nucleotides agree with TRBD1. The junction had 14 bases not matched to a gene; V was cut back by 5 bases and J by 5 bases. Germline assignment: CDR1 SGHRS and CDR2 YFSETQ. The CDR3 loop spans 16 amino acids. The CDR3 DNA follows: TGCGCCAGCAGAATGGACAGGGCTAACCGGCGGGAGACCCAGTACTTC. It yields the protein CASRMDRANRRETQYF.

CDR3 amino acids: CASSPQGFDEQYF. The CDR3 bases are TGTGCCAGCAGCCCGCAGGGTTTCGACGAGCAGTACTTC. The rearrangement joins TRBV7-2 to TRBJ2-7; weak D call: TRBD1 (5 bases). In germline, CDR1 is SGHTA, CDR2 FQGNSA. This CDR3 comprises 13 residues. The V end was cut by 5 bases, the J end by 5 bases, with 13 bases between.

A few counts support this clonotype. V usage is TRBV25-1 and J usage is TRBJ2-6, with unresolved D. Per the germline V gene, CDR1 is MGHDK and CDR2 is SYGVNS. This CDR3 has 16 residues. The V end was cut by 2 bases, the J end by 1 base, with 9 bases between. Here the CDR3 DNA reads TGTGCCAGCAGTGAAAACCGCTTGTCTGGGGCCAACGTCCTGACTTTC. Encoded protein: CASSENRLSGANVLTF.

This clonotype occurred a few times. The rearrangement joins TRBV19 to TRBJ1-1; a possible D gene is TRBD1 (5 bases). The V end lost 6 bases, the J end lost 10 bases, and 18 bases lay between the germline ends. CDR3 length: 13 residues. The V gene's germline CDR1 is LNHDA and CDR2 SQIVND (reference sequence). The CDR3 sequence is CASSLLREVRAFF. Here the CDR3 DNA reads TGTGCCAGTAGCCTCCTCAGGGAGGTGCGAGCTTTCTTT.

The genes are TRBV5-5 and TRBJ2-1; D remains ambiguous. This CDR3 is built from 15 residues. Germline V lookup: CDR1 SGHKS, CDR2 YYEKEE (reference sequence). Trimming removed 7 bases from V and 2 bases from J, with 16 bases in between. CDR3 sequence (DNA): TGTGCCAGCGGCCTCGATGGCGCAACCTACAATGAGCAGTTCTTC. Protein product: CASGLDGATYNEQFF.

The chain combines TRBV5-1 with TRBJ2-1, with TRBD2 as a possible D gene (5 bases). The CDR3 is made up of 15 amino acids. Trimming stripped 2 bases from V and 4 bases from J, with 13 bases between. Germline V lookup: CDR1 SGHRS, CDR2 YFSETQ. Written as DNA, the CDR3 is TGCGCCAGCAGCTTCTATACGGGAAGGTACAATGAGCAGTTCTTC. It translates to CASSFYTGRYNEQFF.

This chain joins TRBV5-1 and TRBJ2-5; no reliable D call. The CDR3 consists of 15 residues. Germline values: CDR1 SGHRS, CDR2 YFSETQ. Trimming removed 1 base from V and 3 bases from J, with 13 bases in between. The CDR3 loop is CASSLYGSVEETQYF. As DNA, the CDR3 is TGCGCCAGCAGCTTGTACGGGTCTGTGGAAGAGACCCAGTACTTC.

The chain recombines TRBV10-3 with TRBJ1-1; TRBD1 is a possible D gene (5 bases). Trimming removed 4 bases at V and 2 bases at J, with 14 bases between. The CDR3 covers 15 residues. CDR1 and CDR2 (germline): ENHRY, SYGVKD. As DNA, the CDR3 is TGTGCCATCAGTGGGGACCTCACCCCCAACACTGAAGCTTTCTTT. Its protein product is CAISGDLTPNTEAFF.

In DNA, the CDR3 is TGCGCCAGCGGACAGGGGGGGCTGGTCAATGAGCAGTTCTTC. This gives the protein CASGQGGLVNEQFF. The chain carries TRBV5-1 and TRBJ2-1, with 10 bases fitting TRBD1. The trim removed 7 bases at V and 6 bases at J, leaving 7 bases unmatched. CDR1 and CDR2 (germline): SGHRS, YFSETQ. The CDR3 extends over 14 amino acids.

This clonotype was counted at least ten times. This chain uses TRBV20-1 with TRBJ2-1; D call uncertain. Trimming cost V 6 bases and J 4 bases, with 4 bases left between them. The germline gives CDR1 DFQATT, CDR2 SNEGSKA (reference sequence). This CDR3 has 10 amino acids. The CDR3 region is CSAVYNEQFF. In DNA form, the CDR3 reads TGCAGTGCGGTATACAATGAGCAGTTCTTC.

This clonotype was seen only a few times. This sequence joins TRBV11-2 and TRBJ2-1; TRBD1 matches at 8 bases. The J segment lost 3 bases and the V segment lost 5 bases, leaving 6 bases of the junction unmatched. Germline-derived CDR1 and CDR2 are SGHAT and FQNNGV. The CDR3 runs 15 residues. DNA for the CDR3: TGTGCCAGCAGCCCAGGGGGCCACCTCTACAATGAGCAGTTCTTC. Its protein product is CASSPGGHLYNEQFF.

This clonotype was recorded a few times. V and J are TRBV19 and TRBJ2-1; D not resolved. V lost 0 bases and J lost 0, with 6 bases in between. Germline CDR1 LNHDA, CDR2 SQIVND (reference sequence). This CDR3 comprises 15 residues. CDR3 DNA sequence: TGTGCCAGTAGTATAGAGGGCAGCTCCTACAATGAGCAGTTCTTC. It specifies CASSIEGSSYNEQFF.

The V and J genes are TRBV19 and TRBJ1-2; weak D call: TRBD1 (6 bases). Trimming took 7 bases from V and 0 from J, leaving 12 bases between them. Per germline, CDR1 LNHDA and CDR2 SQIVND (reference sequence). The CDR3 covers 14 residues. The CDR3 DNA reads TGTGCCAGTATTCCGACAGGTGCTAACTATGGCTACACCTTC. Protein product: CASIPTGANYGYTF. Together with reference TRBV19 and TRBJ1-2, the CDR3 gives the full variable domain: DGGITQSPKYLFRKEGQNVTLSCEQNLNHDAMYWYRQDPGQGLRLIYYSQIVNDFQKGDIAEGYSVSREKKESFPLTVTSAQKNPTAFYLCASIPTGANYGYTFGSGTRLTVV.

This chain connects TRBV12-3 or TRBV12-4 to TRBJ1-2; tentative D call: TRBD1 (5 bases). The V gene lost 10 bases and the J gene lost 4 bases, with 16 bases spanning the gap. The CDR3 is made up of 13 amino acids. CDR3 sequence reads: CANFGGESYGYTF. As DNA, the CDR3 is TGTGCCAACTTTGGGGGGGAATCCTATGGCTACACCTTC.

This chain uses TRBV29-1 with TRBJ2-7, with D perhaps TRBD1 or TRBD2 (5 bases each). The CDR3 consists of 12 residues. V gave up 7 bases and J gave up 5 bases, with 15 bases separating them. The V gene's germline CDR1 is SQVTM and CDR2 ANQGSEA. CDR3 sequence reads: CSAGREKNEQYF. The CDR3 DNA sequence: TGCAGCGCGGGACGGGAAAAGAACGAGCAGTACTTC.

This clonotype showed up many times. The chain has TRBV5-1 and TRBJ2-2; D is undetermined. The CDR3 is made up of 14 amino acids. Germline lookup yields CDR1 SGHRS and CDR2 YFSETQ. V gave up 2 bases and J gave up 1 base, with 6 bases separating them. The CDR3 DNA reads as TGCGCCAGCAGCTTCGCCGTGAACACCGGGGAGCTGTTTTTT. Translated, it gives CASSFAVNTGELFF. The full variable domain, rest sourced from reference TRBV5-1 and TRBJ2-2, is KAGVTQTPRYLIKTRGQQVTLSCSPISGHRSVSWYQQTPGQGLQFLFEYFSETQRNKGNFPGRFSGRQFSNSRSEMNVSTLELGDSALYLCASSFAVNTGELFFGEGSRLTVL.

This clonotype turned up a few times. V and J are TRBV7-2 and TRBJ1-3, with a weak D call TRBD1 (5 bases). The CDR3 consists of 18 residues. Germline CDR1 is SGHTA and CDR2 is FQGNSA. V lost 0 bases and J lost 4, with 19 bases in between. The CDR3, as DNA: TGTGCCAGCAGCTTAGCAGGCCTCCGTGGGACGGCAGGAAACACCATATATTTT. This codes for CASSLAGLRGTAGNTIYF.

This clonotype appeared a few times. The chain couples TRBV20-1 to TRBJ2-1; TRBD1 is a possible D gene (6 bases). Trimming shortened V by 6 bases and J by 7 bases, and 19 bases separated the two germline ends. This CDR3 is 14 amino acids long. Per germline, CDR1 DFQATT and CDR2 SNEGSKA (reference sequence). The CDR3: CSAGGVRGWNEQFF. The CDR3 DNA reads as TGCAGTGCCGGAGGTGTCAGGGGATGGAATGAGCAGTTCTTC.

This clonotype was recorded a few times. The chain combines TRBV20-1 with TRBJ2-1; TRBD2 agrees at 8 bases. Per germline, CDR1 DFQATT and CDR2 SNEGSKA (reference sequence). V trimming: 3 bases; J trimming: 6 bases; junction bases outside the gene matches: 4. CDR3 size: 13 residues. The CDR3 coding sequence is TGCAGTGCTAGCGGGAGGGCCGCCAATGAGCAGTTCTTC. It codes for CSASGRAANEQFF.

J is TRBJ2-3 and V is TRBV12-3 or TRBV12-4; D gene unclear. This CDR3 spans 14 amino acids. Trimming stripped 6 bases from V and 6 bases from J, with 16 bases between. The CDR3 DNA reads TGTGCCAGCAGCCTTATGTGGGCTCGGGATACGCAGTATTTT. Protein sequence: CASSLMWARDTQYF.

CDR3 protein: CASSDRRKGGDEQFF. The CDR3 region has the DNA TGTGCCAGCAGCGATCGTAGGAAGGGCGGGGATGAGCAGTTCTTC. V and J are TRBV7-2 and TRBJ2-1; possible D gene TRBD2, 6 bases. CDR3 length: 15 amino acids. Germline CDR1 reads SGHTA; CDR2 reads FQGNSA. V dropped 5 bases and J dropped 8 bases, with 19 bases sitting between them.

This clonotype was recorded at least ten times. The chain joins TRBV12-3 or TRBV12-4 to TRBJ1-2, with D maybe TRBD1 (5 bases). V lost 5 bases, J lost 6 bases, and 10 bases lay in between. The CDR3 extends over 12 amino acids. CDR3 sequence reads: CASSGAWDGYTF. The CDR3 DNA reads TGTGCCAGCAGTGGGGCCTGGGATGGCTACACCTTC.

The CDR3 spells CSARDPMGGTYNEQFF. For the CDR3, the DNA is TGCAGTGCTAGAGATCCTATGGGAGGGACGTACAATGAGCAGTTCTTC. This sequence joins TRBV20-1 and TRBJ2-1, with TRBD2 identical over 7 bases. Losses at the gene ends were 0 bases for V and 4 bases for J; bases not matched to a gene: 9. CDR1 DFQATT and CDR2 SNEGSKA come from the germline V gene (reference sequence). The CDR3 covers 16 residues.

The chain is built from TRBV12-3 or TRBV12-4 and TRBJ2-7; 7 bases align to TRBD1. J lost 2 bases, V lost 4 bases, and 5 bases had no gene match. This CDR3 has 14 residues. The CDR3 sequence is CASSSGTDPYEQYF. The CDR3 DNA follows: TGTGCCAGCAGTTCGGGGACAGACCCCTACGAGCAGTACTTC.

The count of this clonotype is one. The V and J genes are TRBV20-1 and TRBJ2-3, with 7 bases that match TRBD2. Per germline, CDR1 DFQATT and CDR2 SNEGSKA (reference sequence). This CDR3 has 14 amino acids. Trimming cost V 2 bases and J 0 bases; bases outside gene matches: 2. The CDR3 region is CSARMGGSTDTQYF. In DNA form, the CDR3 reads TGCAGTGCTAGAATGGGGGGGAGCACAGATACGCAGTATTTT.